These 20 T cell receptor beta chains came from one sample sequenced in a study of cytomegalovirus exposure and HLA in healthy donors. The study ran its PCR with 60 Vbeta and 13 Jbeta primers. Measured with immunoSEQ multiplex PCR; TCRdb has only the in-frame clones, and not every one. The sample includes some 200,000 clones, approximately 79% of them seen just once. Sequenced sample: PBMCs. The receptors were gathered from a man between 18 and 35 years old in good health and CMV-seronegative.

This chain uses TRBV13 with TRBJ1-1, with unresolved D. Looked up from germline, CDR1 is PRHDT and CDR2 is FYEKMQ (reference sequence). CDR3 length: 15 amino acids. Between the trimmed V and J ends, which lost 4 bases and 0 bases, there was a span of 12 bases. For the CDR3, the DNA is TGTGCCAGCAGCTCCCCGTATCTTATGAACACTGAAGCTTTCTTT. Its protein product is CASSSPYLMNTEAFF.

J is TRBJ2-1 and V is TRBV9, with 8 bases that match TRBD2. The CDR3 runs to 15 residues. The V gene end was trimmed by 3 bases and the J gene end by 0 bases; junction bases not matched to a gene: 2. CDR1 is SGDLS and CDR2 is YYNGEE in the germline V gene. CDR3 nucleotides: TGTGCCAGCAGCGCGACTAGCGACTCCTACAATGAGCAGTTCTTC. Its translation: CASSATSDSYNEQFF.

The chain uses TRBV30 and TRBJ2-7, with 9 bases aligning to TRBD2. The junction had 11 bases not matched to a gene; V was cut back by 2 bases and J by 6 bases. This CDR3 region has 15 residues. Germline CDR1 is GTSNPN and CDR2 is SVGIG (reference sequence). As DNA, the CDR3 is TGTGCCTGGAGTTTTTTCGCGGGGGGGCCTGGCGAGCAGTACTTC. Amino acid sequence: CAWSFFAGGPGEQYF.

This clone has more than one count but fewer than ten. The chain recombines TRBV5-5 with TRBJ2-2, with 7 bases matching TRBD1. The V gene end was trimmed by 4 bases and the J gene end by 0 bases; junction bases not matched to a gene: 6. Germline values: CDR1 SGHKS, CDR2 YYEKEE (reference sequence). The CDR3 sequence is 16 residues long. The DNA of the CDR3 is TGTGCCAGCAGCCCGGACAGGCGATCGAACACCGGGGAGCTGTTTTTT. It translates to CASSPDRRSNTGELFF.

The chain uses TRBV7-2 and TRBJ2-7; 11 bases line up with TRBD2. V trimming: 1 base; J trimming: 6 bases; junction bases outside the gene matches: 5. The CDR3 is 15 amino acids. Germline V gives CDR1 SGHTA, CDR2 FQGNSA. Written as DNA, the CDR3 is TGTGCCAGCAGCTTAGGTAGCGGGGGGGCCCCCGAGCAGTACTTC. Its translation is CASSLGSGGAPEQYF. The whole variable domain, filled in from reference TRBV7-2 and TRBJ2-7, reads GAGVSQSPSNKVTEKGKDVELRCDPISGHTALYWYRQSLGQGLEFLIYFQGNSAPDKSGLPSDRFSAERTGGSVSTLTIQRTQQEDSAVYLCASSLGSGGAPEQYFGPGTRLTVT.

The chain uses TRBV28 and TRBJ2-6, with 11 bases identical to TRBD1. Germline loops: CDR1 MDHEN, CDR2 SYDVKM. The CDR3 contains 21 residues. The V segment lost 2 bases and the J segment 2 bases; nucleotides outside the gene matches: 14. Here the CDR3 reads CASSLRRTGGAFSPGANVLTF. The CDR3 DNA follows: TGTGCCAGCAGTTTAAGGCGGACAGGGGGCGCGTTCTCCCCTGGGGCCAACGTCCTGACTTTC.

This clone has just a few counts. This chain joins TRBV7-9 and TRBJ2-2; TRBD1 aligns across 8 bases. The CDR3 consists of 19 residues. V was clipped by 5 bases and J by 0 bases; unmatched bases: 14. The germline V gene has CDR1 SEHNR and CDR2 FQNEAQ (reference sequence). The DNA of the CDR3 is TGTGCCAGCAGCCGCAGAATGATGACGGGACAGGCGAACACCGGGGAGCTGTTTTTT. As protein: CASSRRMMTGQANTGELFF.

V gene TRBV11-1 combines with J gene TRBJ2-1, with TRBD2 identical over 8 bases. The trim removed 5 bases at V and 5 bases at J, leaving 5 bases unmatched. The CDR3 runs to 14 residues. CDR1 SGHAT and CDR2 FQDESV come from the germline V gene (reference sequence). Written as DNA, the CDR3 is TGTGCCAGCAGCCAGATAGCGGGAAACAATGAGCAGTTCTTC. This codes for CASSQIAGNNEQFF.

The chain carries TRBV7-3 and TRBJ2-7, with TRBD1 matching over 7 bases. Germline V gene lookup returns CDR1 SGHTA and CDR2 FQGTGA. The CDR3 covers 14 residues. The ends lost 2 bases at V and 6 bases at J; junction bases unmatched: 7. DNA for the CDR3: TGTGCCAGCAGCTTATCTGGGACAGACAGCGAGCAGTACTTC. This codes for CASSLSGTDSEQYF.

This clone was detected a few times. The J gene is TRBJ1-4, the V gene TRBV6-6; D unclear. CDR1 is MNHNY, CDR2 SVGAGI, per germline (reference sequence). The ends were cut back, 2 bases at V and 7 bases at J, with 8 bases in the middle. This CDR3 comprises 13 residues. The CDR3 bases are TGTGCCAGCAGTTACGATAGTACTGAAAAACTGTTTTTT. It yields the protein CASSYDSTEKLFF.

This clone was counted a few times. The chain employs TRBV30 and TRBJ2-7, with D possibly matching TRBD2 (6 bases). Germline CDR1 is GTSNPN and CDR2 is SVGIG (reference sequence). Trimming removed 5 bases from V and 4 bases from J, with 12 bases in between. The CDR3 extends over 12 amino acids. Here the CDR3 DNA reads TGTGCCTGGTCCCAGGACTATTACGAGCAGTACTTC. It codes for CAWSQDYYEQYF.

This sequence joins TRBV4-3 and TRBJ2-2; the D gene is possibly TRBD2 (5 bases). Germline values: CDR1 LGHNA, CDR2 YSLEER. This CDR3 region has 14 residues. V was shortened by 0 bases and J by 4 bases, with 6 bases between the two germline ends. CDR3 sequence (DNA): TGCGCCAGCAGCCAAGAGGCGGGCACCGGGGAGCTGTTTTTT. It is translated as CASSQEAGTGELFF.

This clone was observed a handful of times. The chain carries TRBV19 and TRBJ2-2, with TRBD2 matching over 7 bases. Germline V gene lookup returns CDR1 LNHDA and CDR2 SQIVND (reference sequence). CDR3 length: 14 residues. V lost 9 bases to trimming and J lost 1 base; unmatched junction nucleotides: 5. The CDR3 region is CASRPSGNTGELFF. CDR3 coding DNA: TGTGCCAGCAGACCTAGCGGGAACACCGGGGAGCTGTTTTTT.

The rearrangement uses TRBV7-9 and TRBJ2-1; 9 bases fit TRBD1. V trimming: 4 bases; J trimming: 7 bases; junction bases outside the gene matches: 14. The CDR3 consists of 17 residues. In germline, CDR1 is SEHNR, CDR2 FQNEAQ (reference sequence). The CDR3 loop is CASSSGPLDRGRNEQFF. The CDR3 DNA reads TGTGCCAGCAGCTCGGGCCCCCTCGACAGGGGGAGAAATGAGCAGTTCTTC.

There are a few counts of this clone. The chain couples TRBV20-1 to TRBJ2-3; D not resolved. The CDR3 runs to 10 residues. Trimming shortened V by 6 bases and J by 2 bases, and 3 bases separated the two germline ends. Germline loops: CDR1 DFQATT, CDR2 SNEGSKA (reference sequence). The CDR3 is CSAVTDTQYF. The CDR3 DNA sequence: TGCAGTGCCGTCACAGATACGCAGTATTTT.

This chain links TRBV6-5 with TRBJ2-7; 7 bases fit TRBD1. The CDR3 runs to 15 residues. CDR1 is MNHEY, CDR2 SVGAGI, per germline. The ends lost 8 bases at V and 0 bases at J; junction bases unmatched: 10. Written as DNA, the CDR3 is TGTGCCAGCCCAAAGACAGGGTCGAGCTCCTACGAGCAGTACTTC. It encodes CASPKTGSSSYEQYF.

The V gene is TRBV7-6, the J gene TRBJ2-5; D might be TRBD2 (6 bases). The CDR3 loop spans 13 amino acids. The germline gives CDR1 SGHVS, CDR2 FNYEAQ. Trimming stripped 2 bases from V and 5 bases from J, with 9 bases between. CDR3 loop: CASSLKEGETQYF. The DNA of the CDR3 is TGTGCCAGCAGCTTAAAGGAGGGGGAGACCCAGTACTTC.

This chain connects TRBV6-6 to TRBJ1-1, with a possible D match to TRBD1 (6 bases). This CDR3 comprises 15 residues. Germline CDR1 MNHNY, CDR2 SVGAGI (reference sequence). V dropped 2 bases and J dropped 4 bases, with 14 bases sitting between them. The CDR3 sequence: CASSYPGVQGTEAFF. The CDR3 DNA is TGTGCCAGCAGTTACCCCGGGGTACAGGGCACTGAAGCTTTCTTT.

This clone was seen a handful of times. The chain couples TRBV7-6 to TRBJ2-7, with 13 bases fitting TRBD2. The germline gives CDR1 SGHVS, CDR2 FNYEAQ. This CDR3 contains 15 residues. Trimming took 4 bases from V and 3 from J; bases not matched to a gene: 3. Here the CDR3 reads CASSYRTSGSYEQYF. The CDR3 nucleotides read TGTGCCAGCAGCTATAGGACTAGCGGGAGCTACGAGCAGTACTTC. Together with reference TRBV7-6 and TRBJ2-7, the CDR3 gives the full variable domain: GAGVSQSPRYKVTKRGQDVALRCDPISGHVSLYWYRQALGQGPEFLTYFNYEAQQDKSGLPNDRFSAERPEGSISTLTIQRTEQRDSAMYRCASSYRTSGSYEQYFGPGTRLTVT.

V gene TRBV28 combines with J gene TRBJ2-5; 7 bases are a match to TRBD1. The J call is doubtful: the DNA matches TRBJ2-7 better. This CDR3 is built from 13 residues. Germline assignment: CDR1 MDHEN and CDR2 SYDVKM. The CDR3 DNA follows: TGTGCCAGCGGCTGGACAGGCAGTTACGAGCAGTACTTC. This translates into CASGWTGSYEQYF.